The sample holds one count of the clone carrying this T cell receptor (beta chain). This sample is part of a study of blood T cell repertoires in COVID-19. Deletions cut 4 bases from V and 7 bases from J, with 19 bases between. This CDR3 region has 15 residues. Germline V CDR1 and CDR2: SNHLY, FYNNEI. Profiled with immunoSEQ multiplex PCR; TCRdb holds only in-frame clones, not every one. The sample comprises under 200,000 clones, about 82% of which are singletons, and around 8% rests with the top ten. V usage is TRBV2 and J usage is TRBJ1-1; TRBD1 might be the D (5 bases). Sequencing was performed on peripheral blood. The sequence was collected from a woman aged 80 or older with COVID-19, enrolled during active disease. DNA for the CDR3: TGTGCCAGCAGTGCGGGGGTGGACGGCAGAGGTGAAGCTTTCTTT. Translating gives CASSAGVDGRGEAFF.